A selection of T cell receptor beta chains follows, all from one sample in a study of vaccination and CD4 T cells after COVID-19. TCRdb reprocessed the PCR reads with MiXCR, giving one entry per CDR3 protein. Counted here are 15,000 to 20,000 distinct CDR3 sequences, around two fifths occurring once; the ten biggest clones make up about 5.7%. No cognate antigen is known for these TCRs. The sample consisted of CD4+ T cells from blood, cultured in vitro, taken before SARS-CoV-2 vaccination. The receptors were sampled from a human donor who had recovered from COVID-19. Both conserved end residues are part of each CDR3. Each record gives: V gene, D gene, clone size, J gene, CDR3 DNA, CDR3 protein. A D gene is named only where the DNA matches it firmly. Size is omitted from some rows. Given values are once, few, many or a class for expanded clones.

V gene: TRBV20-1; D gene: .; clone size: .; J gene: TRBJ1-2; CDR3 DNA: TGCAGTGCTAGAGCTACAGGGCCGGGTGGCTACACCTTC; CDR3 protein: CSARATGPGGYTF
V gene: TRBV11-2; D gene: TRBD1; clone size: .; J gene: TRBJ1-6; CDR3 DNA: TGTGCCAGCGGCTCTGGACAGGATAATTCACCCCTCCACTTT; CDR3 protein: CASGSGQDNSPLHF
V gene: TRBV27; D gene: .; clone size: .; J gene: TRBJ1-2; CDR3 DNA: TGTGCCAGCAGTTTGGCAGGGAACTATGGCTACACCTTC; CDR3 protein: CASSLAGNYGYTF
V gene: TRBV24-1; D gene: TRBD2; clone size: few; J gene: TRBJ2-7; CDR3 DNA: TGTGCCACCATGGGGGGGGGTATTTTTGCAGTAGGCGAGCAGTACTTC; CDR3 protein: CATMGGGIFAVGEQYF
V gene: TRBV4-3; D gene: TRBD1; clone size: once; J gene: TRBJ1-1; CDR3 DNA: TGCGCCAGCAGCCAAGACGCCGGGACAGGGCATGAAGCTTTCTTT; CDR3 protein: CASSQDAGTGHEAFF
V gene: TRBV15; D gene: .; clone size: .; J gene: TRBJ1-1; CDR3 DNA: TGTGCCACCAGCCAGAAGATGAACACTGAAGCTTTCTTT; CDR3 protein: CATSQKMNTEAFF
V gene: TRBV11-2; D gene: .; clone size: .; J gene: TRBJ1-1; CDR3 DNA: TGTGCCAGCAGCTTAGGTGTGGGGGGTCGGTTGAACACTGAAGCTTTCTTT; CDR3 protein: CASSLGVGGRLNTEAFF
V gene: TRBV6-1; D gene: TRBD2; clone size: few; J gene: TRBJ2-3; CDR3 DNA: TGTGCCAGCAGTGAAGGACGACTAGCGTTAATTGTTGCAGATACGCAGTATTTT; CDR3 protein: CASSEGRLALIVADTQYF
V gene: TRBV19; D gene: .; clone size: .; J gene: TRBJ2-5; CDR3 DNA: TGTGCCAGTAGTATCGCACAGCAAGAGACCCAGTACTTC; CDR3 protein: CASSIAQQETQYF
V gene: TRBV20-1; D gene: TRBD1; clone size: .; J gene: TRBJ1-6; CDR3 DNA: TGCAGTGCAATTGACAGGGGACAGATATACTCACCCCTCCACTTT; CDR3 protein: CSAIDRGQIYSPLHF
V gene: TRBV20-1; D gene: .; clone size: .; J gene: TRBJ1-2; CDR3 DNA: TGCAGTGCTAGTGCCCACGAGGGGGTCTTTGGCTACACCTTC; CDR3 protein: CSASAHEGVFGYTF
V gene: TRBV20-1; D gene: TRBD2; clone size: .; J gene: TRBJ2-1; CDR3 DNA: TGCAGTGCTAGAGTTCGAGCGGGAGGCCGGAATGAGCAGTTCTTC; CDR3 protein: CSARVRAGGRNEQFF
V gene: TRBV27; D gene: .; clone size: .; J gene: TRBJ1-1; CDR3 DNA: TGTGCCAGCAGTTTAAAGGGAGAAGCTTTCTTT; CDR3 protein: CASSLKGEAFF
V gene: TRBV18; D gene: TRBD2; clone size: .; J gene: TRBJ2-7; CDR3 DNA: TGTGCCAGCTCACTGACCGGGACTAGCGGTGCCTACGAGCAGTACTTC; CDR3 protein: CASSLTGTSGAYEQYF
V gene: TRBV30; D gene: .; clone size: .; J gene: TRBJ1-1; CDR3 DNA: TGTGCCTGGAGTGGGCCGGGGTTGGTGACTGAAGCTTTCTTT; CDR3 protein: CAWSGPGLVTEAFF
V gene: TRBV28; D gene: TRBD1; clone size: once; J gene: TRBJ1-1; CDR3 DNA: TGTGCCAGCAGGCCCTTGGGACAGAGGAACACTGAAGCTTTCTTT; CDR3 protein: CASRPLGQRNTEAFF
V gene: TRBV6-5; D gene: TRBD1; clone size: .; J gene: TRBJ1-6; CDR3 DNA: TGTGCCAGCAGTTACAACAGGGGGCTGACCTATAATTCACCCCTCCACTTT; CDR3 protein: CASSYNRGLTYNSPLHF
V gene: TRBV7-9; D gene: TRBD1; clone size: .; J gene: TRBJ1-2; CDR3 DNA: TGTGCCAGCAGGACACGGACAGGCCCCAATTATGGCTACACCTTC; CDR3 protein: CASRTRTGPNYGYTF